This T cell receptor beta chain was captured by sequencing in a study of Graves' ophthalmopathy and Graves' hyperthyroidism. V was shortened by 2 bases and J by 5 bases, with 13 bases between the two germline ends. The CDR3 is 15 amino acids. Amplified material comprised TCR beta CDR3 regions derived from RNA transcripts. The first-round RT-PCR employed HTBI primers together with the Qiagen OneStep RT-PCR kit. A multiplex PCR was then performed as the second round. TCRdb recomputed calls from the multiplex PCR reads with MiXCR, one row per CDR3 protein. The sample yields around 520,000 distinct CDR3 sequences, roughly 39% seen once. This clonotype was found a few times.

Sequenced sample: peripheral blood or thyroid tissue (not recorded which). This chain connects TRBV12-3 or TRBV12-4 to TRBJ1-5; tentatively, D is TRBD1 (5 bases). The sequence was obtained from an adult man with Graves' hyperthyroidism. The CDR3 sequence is CASSLSGLGDQPQHF. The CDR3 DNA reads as TGTGCCAGCAGTTTATCAGGGCTCGGAGATCAGCCCCAGCATTTT.